These T cell receptor beta chains were read from a single sample in a study of T cells in Graves' hyperthyroidism and ophthalmopathy. TCRdb fed the multiplex PCR reads into MiXCR, producing one record per CDR3 protein. The top ten hold about 17% of the sample, which has 400,000 to 500,000 distinct CDR3 sequences, around 15% seen once. Sequencing used blood. The receptor source for this set is a woman aged 18-29 years with Graves' hyperthyroidism. The CDR3 runs from the conserved cysteine through the conserved F or W. The D gene is left open where the match is weak. For some rows the clone size is stated as once, few or many, or as a class when expanded; others skip it.

TRBJ1-3	many	.	TRBV7-8	CASSLGVAALDLPGNTIYF	TGTGCCAGCAGCTTAGGGGTGGCAGCTCTAGATCTCCCTGGAAACACCATATATTTT
TRBJ2-1	.	TRBD2	TRBV20-1	CSARVVASGRGYNEQFF	TGCAGTGCTAGAGTCGTGGCTAGCGGGAGAGGATACAATGAGCAGTTCTTC
TRBJ2-7	.	.	TRBV5-1	CASSLDKTTYEQYF	TGCGCCAGCAGCCTCGACAAAACTACCTACGAGCAGTACTTC
TRBJ2-1	.	.	TRBV5-1	CASSSENSGEQFF	TGCGCCAGCAGCTCGGAAAATAGCGGCGAGCAGTTCTTC
TRBJ1-1	.	TRBD1	TRBV30	CAWSTTGGEAFF	TGTGCCTGGAGTACCACAGGGGGCGAAGCTTTCTTT
TRBJ2-2	many	TRBD2	TRBV20-1	CSAVSGRNTGELFF	TGCAGTGCTGTTAGCGGGAGGAACACCGGGGAGCTGTTTTTT
TRBJ1-3	.	.	TRBV29-1	CSPRVRNTIYF	TGCAGCCCCAGGGTCCGGAACACCATATATTTT
TRBJ2-1	many	TRBD2	TRBV12-3/TRBV12-4	CASRHSGRSYNEQFF	TGTGCCAGCAGACATAGCGGGAGAAGCTACAATGAGCAGTTCTTC
TRBJ2-5	many	.	TRBV12-3/TRBV12-4	CASGLGLGSGTQETQYF	TGTGCCAGCGGGTTGGGCCTTGGAAGCGGGACACAAGAGACCCAGTACTTC
TRBJ1-1	few	.	TRBV29-1	CSVPTDTEAFF	TGCAGCGTCCCTACGGACACTGAAGCTTTCTTT
TRBJ1-1	.	.	TRBV2	CASSELTKIMNTEAFF	TGTGCCAGCAGTGAATTGACAAAAATCATGAACACTGAAGCTTTCTTT
TRBJ2-5	.	TRBD1	TRBV18	CASSQDRAYGTQYF	TGTGCCAGCTCACAAGACAGGGCGTATGGGACCCAGTACTTC
TRBJ1-2	.	.	TRBV20-1	CSATIPGPQVARYGYTF	TGCAGTGCTACGATCCCGGGTCCACAAGTAGCTCGCTATGGCTACACCTTC
TRBJ1-2	many	.	TRBV27	CASRTTASYGYTF	TGTGCCAGCAGGACGACAGCTAGCTATGGCTACACCTTC
TRBJ2-5	many	.	TRBV24-1	CATSDSDSFQETQYF	TGTGCCACCAGTGATTCGGACAGTTTCCAAGAGACCCAGTACTTC
TRBJ2-1	.	TRBD2	TRBV20-1	CRTSAQNEQFF	TGCAGGACTAGCGCCCAAAATGAGCAGTTCTTC
TRBJ1-1	many	.	TRBV7-2	CASSWSTEAFF	TGTGCCAGCAGCTGGAGCACTGAAGCTTTCTTT
TRBJ2-4	few	.	TRBV19	CASSIGRGSKNIQYF	TGTGCCAGTAGTATAGGCAGGGGAAGCAAAAACATTCAGTACTTC
TRBJ2-5	many	.	TRBV3-1	CASSQAIQETQYF	TGTGCCAGCAGCCAAGCCATCCAAGAGACCCAGTACTTC
TRBJ2-1	few	.	TRBV5-1	CASSPESGAREQFF	TGCGCCAGCAGCCCCGAATCGGGGGCTAGGGAGCAGTTCTTC
TRBJ2-1	.	TRBD2	TRBV7-2	CASSPSPSGHNEQFF	TGTGCCAGCAGCCCCTCTCCTAGCGGACACAATGAGCAGTTCTTC
TRBJ1-1	few	.	TRBV3-1	CASSQDNKGVAFF	TGTGCCAGCAGCCAAGATAATAAAGGAGTAGCTTTCTTT
TRBJ2-1	.	.	TRBV4-1	CASSIRADYNEQFF	TGCGCCAGCAGCATCCGGGCCGACTACAATGAGCAGTTCTTC
TRBJ1-3	many	TRBD1	TRBV2	CASSGTGRSGNTIYF	TGTGCCAGCAGTGGGACAGGTCGCTCTGGAAACACCATATATTTT
TRBJ1-2	few	.	TRBV6-5	CASSTRPKTAYGYTF	TGTGCCAGCAGTACCCGACCGAAAACAGCCTATGGCTACACCTTC
TRBJ2-1	.	.	TRBV4-2	CASSQDLRVLSNEQFF	TGTGCCAGCAGCCAAGATCTGAGAGTTCTTAGCAATGAGCAGTTCTTC
TRBJ2-7	few	.	TRBV29-1	CSVEGRLRDEQYF	TGCAGCGTTGAGGGGCGGCTGAGGGACGAGCAGTACTTC
TRBJ2-1	.	TRBD2	TRBV12-3/TRBV12-4	CASSSTGTSGIYEQFF	TGTGCCAGCAGTTCCACCGGGACTAGCGGGATCTATGAGCAGTTCTTC
TRBJ2-4	.	.	TRBV14	CASSQGANPKNIQYF	TGTGCCAGCAGCCAAGGGGCGAATCCCAAAAACATTCAGTACTTC
TRBJ1-1	many	.	TRBV29-1	CSATGNTEAFF	TGCAGCGCAACAGGGAACACTGAAGCTTTCTTT
TRBJ2-3	many	.	TRBV9	CASSVAPGPGDTQYF	TGTGCCAGCAGCGTAGCCCCTGGCCCCGGCGATACGCAGTATTTT
TRBJ2-1	many	.	TRBV29-1	CSGLGPGHRHNEQFF	TGCAGCGGACTTGGACCGGGACACCGGCACAATGAGCAGTTCTTC
TRBJ1-5	.	.	TRBV6-1	CASTPQGYSNQPQHF	TGTGCCAGCACCCCACAGGGTTATAGCAATCAGCCCCAGCATTTT
TRBJ2-3	many	TRBD1	TRBV10-1	CATTGAADTQYF	TGCGCCACGACAGGGGCGGCCGATACGCAGTATTTT
TRBJ2-1	.	TRBD2	TRBV27	CASSTLAGDSYNEQFF	TGTGCCAGCAGTACCCTAGCGGGAGACTCCTACAATGAGCAGTTCTTC
TRBJ2-3	few	TRBD2	TRBV6-1	CASSFPSSGSHSDTQYF	TGTGCCAGCAGTTTCCCCAGCAGCGGGAGTCACTCAGATACGCAGTATTTT
TRBJ1-2	.	.	TRBV19	CASSIPRQTVYGYTF	TGTGCCAGTAGTATACCTAGACAGACCGTCTATGGCTACACCTTC
TRBJ1-5	few	.	TRBV5-1	CASSLGLLDNQPQHF	TGCGCCAGCAGCTTGGGCCTGTTGGACAATCAGCCCCAGCATTTT
TRBJ1-1	many	.	TRBV12-5	CASGLEDPVIEAFF	TGTGCTAGTGGTTTGGAAGACCCCGTCATTGAAGCTTTCTTT
TRBJ2-7	many	TRBD2	TRBV20-1	CSAGTSRTYEQYF	TGCAGTGCCGGGACTAGCCGCACGTACGAGCAGTACTTC
TRBJ1-1	many	TRBD1	TRBV19	CASSMETGGEAFF	TGTGCCAGTAGTATGGAGACAGGGGGCGAAGCTTTCTTT
TRBJ2-1	many	TRBD2	TRBV7-9	CASSLAGGFNEQFF	TGTGCCAGCAGCCTAGCGGGAGGTTTCAATGAGCAGTTCTTC
TRBJ2-1	many	.	TRBV11-3	CASSIMGPYNEQFF	TGTGCCAGCAGCATCATGGGGCCTTACAATGAGCAGTTCTTC
TRBJ1-2	few	.	TRBV19	CASSIRWDWNAYTF	TGTGCCAGTAGTATTCGATGGGACTGGAATGCCTACACCTTC
TRBJ1-6	many	.	TRBV12-3/TRBV12-4	CASSLAQGIGNSPLHF	TGTGCCAGCAGTTTAGCCCAGGGTATCGGTAATTCACCCCTCCACTTT
TRBJ1-2	many	.	TRBV18	CASSPPQGRANYGYTF	TGTGCCAGCTCACCACCGCAGGGGAGGGCTAACTATGGCTACACCTTC
TRBJ1-4	many	TRBD1	TRBV5-5	CASSPRTGGNEKLFF	TGTGCCAGCAGCCCGAGGACAGGGGGTAATGAAAAACTGTTTTTT